This T cell receptor (beta chain) is drawn from a study of T cell changes during pregnancy in multiple sclerosis. Sequencing was performed with immunoSEQ multiplex PCR; in TCRdb, only in-frame clones are kept and a portion is missing. The sample has approximately 34,000 clones, approximately 90% seen once. This CDR3 spans 15 amino acids. The germline V and J ends were trimmed by 3 bases and 5 bases, with 13 bases remaining between them. Germline values: CDR1 MNHEY, CDR2 SMNVEV (reference sequence). Specimen: CD8+ T cells from peripheral blood mononuclear cells, collected in the first trimester of pregnancy. This receptor was taken from a female donor with multiple sclerosis, enrolled in a pregnancy study. The chain carries TRBV27 and TRBJ1-4; D uncertain. The CDR3 coding sequence is TGTGCCAGCAGTTTCTTTCCCGGTCCCAATGAAAAACTGTTTTTT. Translation: CASSFFPGPNEKLFF.